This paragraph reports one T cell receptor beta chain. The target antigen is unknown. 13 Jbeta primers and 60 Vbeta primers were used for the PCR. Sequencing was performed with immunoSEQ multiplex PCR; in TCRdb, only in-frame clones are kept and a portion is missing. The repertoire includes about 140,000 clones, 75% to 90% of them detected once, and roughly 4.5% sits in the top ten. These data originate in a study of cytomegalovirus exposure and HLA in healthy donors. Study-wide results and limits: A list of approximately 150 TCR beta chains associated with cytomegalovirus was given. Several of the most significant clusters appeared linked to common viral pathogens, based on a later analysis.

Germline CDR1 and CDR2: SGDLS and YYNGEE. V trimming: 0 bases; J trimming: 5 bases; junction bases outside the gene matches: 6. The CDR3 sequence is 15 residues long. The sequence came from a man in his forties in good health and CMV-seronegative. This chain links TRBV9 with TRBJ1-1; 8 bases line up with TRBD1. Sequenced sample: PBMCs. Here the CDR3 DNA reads TGTGCCAGCAGCGTAGTCGGACAGGGAGGGACTGAAGCTTTCTTT. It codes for CASSVVGQGGTEAFF.